These 30 T cell receptor beta chains were sequenced from one sample in a study of blood T cell repertoires in COVID-19 (dated by TCRdb to 2020 to 2021). Preparation of the library involved the immunoSEQ multiplex PCR assay. TCRdb carries this immuneACCESS record with in-frame sequences only. Its versions omit some clonotypes, under half of them owing to an unresolved V gene in the studies checked, with the rest unexplained. The sample data list about 300,000 clones, and around 83% of these were observed just once. The ten largest make up approximately 1.3% of the sample. The specimen sequenced was peripheral blood. These receptors were collected from a woman aged 45-59 years with acute or convalescent COVID-19.

The chain employs TRBV14 and TRBJ1-5; perhaps TRBD1 as D (5 bases). Germline CDR1 reads SGHDN; CDR2 reads FVKESK. The CDR3 totals 14 residues. Between the trimmed V and J ends, which lost 1 base and 7 bases, there was a span of 11 bases. CDR3 nucleotides: TGTGCCAGCAGCCAAGCAGGGTTAGGCCAGCCCCAGCATTTT. It codes for CASSQAGLGQPQHF. Filled out from reference TRBV14 and TRBJ1-5, the complete variable domain reads EAGVTQFPSHSVIEKGQTVTLRCDPISGHDNLYWYRRVMGKEIKFLLHFVKESKQDESGMPNNRFLAERTGGTYSTLKVQPAELEDSGVYFCASSQAGLGQPQHFGDGTRLSIL.

This clone was recorded a few times. The V and J genes are TRBV6-2 or TRBV6-3 and TRBJ1-4, with D uncertain. Germline CDR1 and CDR2: MNHEY and SVGEGT. V shed 0 bases and J shed 4 bases, with 12 bases lying between them. The CDR3 runs to 16 residues. Here the CDR3 reads CASSYSRGGINEKLFF. CDR3 nucleotides: TGTGCCAGCAGTTACTCGCGGGGAGGGATTAATGAAAAACTGTTTTTT.

The V gene is TRBV20-1, the J gene TRBJ1-1; D is uncertain. The CDR3 consists of 13 residues. Per germline, CDR1 DFQATT and CDR2 SNEGSKA (reference sequence). V lost 3 bases to trimming and J lost 3 bases, with 11 bases between them. The CDR3 protein is CSASPRVDTEAFF. CDR3 coding DNA: TGCAGTGCTAGTCCCCGGGTAGACACTGAAGCTTTCTTT.

The J gene is TRBJ1-1, the V gene TRBV14; tentatively, D is TRBD1 (6 bases). Germline V CDR1 and CDR2: SGHDN, FVKESK. The CDR3 length is 16 residues. V lost 2 bases, J lost 6 bases, and 19 bases lay in between. The CDR3: CASSQLPQGFESEAFF. CDR3 DNA: TGTGCCAGCAGCCAACTTCCACAGGGTTTTGAGTCTGAAGCTTTCTTT.

The chain employs TRBV11-2 and TRBJ1-3; unclear D gene. The CDR3 totals 15 residues. With 5 bases removed from V and 7 bases from J, the gap between germline ends came to 18 bases. Per the germline V gene, CDR1 is SGHAT and CDR2 is FQNNGV. For the CDR3, the DNA is TGTGCCAGCAGCGTCAACGGGATAGTTGGGAACACCATATATTTT. Protein: CASSVNGIVGNTIYF.

The rearrangement uses TRBV4-1 and TRBJ1-2; D is possibly TRBD1 (5 bases). Germline assignment: CDR1 MGHRA and CDR2 YSYEKL. V was cut by 2 bases and J by 7 bases, with 17 bases left in between. The CDR3 loop spans 15 amino acids. CDR3 protein: CASSQSQGSGVGYTF. DNA for the CDR3: TGCGCCAGCAGCCAATCGCAGGGATCGGGAGTTGGCTACACCTTC.

This clone has just one count. This chain connects TRBV5-5 to TRBJ2-7, with D possibly TRBD1 on 5 matching bases. Germline loops: CDR1 SGHKS, CDR2 YYEKEE (reference sequence). Deletions cut 2 bases from V and 6 bases from J, with 15 bases between. This CDR3 comprises 14 residues. For the CDR3, the DNA is TGTGCCAGCAGCTTCCGTCCAGGGCCAAGCGAGCAGTACGTC. Amino acid sequence: CASSFRPGPSEQYV.

The J gene is TRBJ1-1, the V gene TRBV5-1; no definite D call. The V end lost 4 bases, the J end lost 0 bases, and 7 bases lay between the germline ends. This CDR3 has 13 residues. Germline V gene sequence: CDR1 SGHRS, CDR2 YFSETQ. This CDR3 is CASSPVVNTEAFF. Here the CDR3 DNA reads TGCGCCAGCAGCCCGGTGGTGAACACTGAAGCTTTCTTT.

The V gene is TRBV20-1, the J gene TRBJ2-1; possible D gene TRBD2, 6 bases. The CDR3 runs to 10 residues. CDR1 and CDR2 (germline): DFQATT, SNEGSKA (reference sequence). The V end was cut by 3 bases, the J end by 12 bases, with 9 bases between. In DNA form, the CDR3 reads TGCAGTGCTAGTGAGGGAGGGCAGTTCTTC. Its translation is CSASEGGQFF.

The chain is built from TRBV2 and TRBJ1-6, with 10 bases lining up with TRBD1. Germline V gene data show CDR1 as SNHLY and CDR2 as FYNNEI. CDR3 length: 16 residues. The V and J ends lost 5 bases and 6 bases, in that order; junction bases with no gene match: 7. The CDR3 spells CASSSMDRGTNSPLHF. Written as DNA, the CDR3 is TGTGCCAGCAGTTCCATGGACAGGGGGACTAATTCACCCCTCCACTTT.

The J gene is TRBJ2-4, the V gene TRBV29-1; D ambiguous. The V gene's germline CDR1 is SQVTM and CDR2 ANQGSEA. The CDR3 is made up of 13 amino acids. V was pared by 7 bases and J by 0 bases, with 10 bases between. The CDR3 bases are TGCAGCGCCGTACTCCTAGCCAAAAACATTCAGTACTTC. Its protein product is CSAVLLAKNIQYF.

This chain uses TRBV5-1 with TRBJ2-5, with D perhaps TRBD2 (5 bases). The CDR3 is made up of 17 amino acids. The V and J ends lost 4 bases and 0 bases respectively, with 19 bases between them. Germline V gene data show CDR1 as SGHRS and CDR2 as YFSETQ. The CDR3 region has the DNA TGCGCCAGCAGCGCCGAGGGATCGACAACGTACCAAGAGACCCAGTACTTC. This gives the protein CASSAEGSTTYQETQYF.

Here the CDR3 reads CAWIGGDRAPSSVPRAFF. The CDR3 nucleotides are TGTGCCTGGATTGGGGGGGACAGGGCCCCTTCGAGCGTCCCTAGGGCTTTCTTT. The V and J genes are TRBV30 and TRBJ1-1; TRBD1 aligns across 9 bases. Germline-derived CDR1 and CDR2 are GTSNPN and SVGIG (reference sequence). The CDR3 totals 18 residues. V shed 4 bases and J 11 bases; nucleotides not matched to a gene: 26.

The chain links TRBV9 to TRBJ2-1; 7 bases match TRBD1. This CDR3 spans 15 amino acids. V shed 0 bases and J 2 bases; nucleotides not matched to a gene: 2. Germline CDR1 SGDLS, CDR2 YYNGEE. Here the CDR3 reads CASSVGDRAYNEQFF. In nucleotides, the CDR3 is TGTGCCAGCAGCGTAGGAGACAGGGCCTACAATGAGCAGTTCTTC.

The chain combines TRBV24-1 with TRBJ2-1, with TRBD1 matching 9 bases. Germline CDR1 reads KGHDR; CDR2 reads SFDVKD. The trim removed 4 bases at V and 1 base at J, leaving 4 bases unmatched. The CDR3 totals 16 residues. In nucleotides, the CDR3 is TGTGCCACCAGTGAACTACAGGGGGCTTCCTACAATGAGCAGTTCTTC. Encoded protein: CATSELQGASYNEQFF.

The chain carries TRBV10-3 and TRBJ1-5; 8 nucleotides match TRBD1. With V trimmed by 8 bases and J by 1 base, 1 base remained unmatched. CDR1 ENHRY and CDR2 SYGVKD come from the germline V gene. The CDR3 contains 13 residues. In DNA form, the CDR3 reads TGTGCCATCTGGACAGGGAGCAATCAGCCCCAGCATTTT. Translation gives CAIWTGSNQPQHF.

The chain is built from TRBV2 and TRBJ2-2; TRBD2 matches at 8 bases. V lost 5 bases and J lost 9; bases outside the gene matches: 8. CDR1 is SNHLY, CDR2 FYNNEI, per germline. The CDR3 length is 14 residues. The DNA for the CDR3 is TGTGCCAGCAGTTCCGGGACTAGTGGTAGGGAGCTGTTTTTT. Its translation: CASSSGTSGRELFF.

The V gene is TRBV7-8, the J gene TRBJ2-1; the D gene is possibly TRBD2 (6 bases). This CDR3 contains 14 residues. V was shortened by 7 bases and J by 15 bases, with 25 bases between the two germline ends. CDR1 and CDR2 (germline): SGHVS, FQNEAQ. The CDR3 protein is CASTKGTPRHGGFF. CDR3 DNA: TGTGCCAGCACCAAAGGGACTCCACGCCACGGGGGGTTCTTC.

The rearrangement uses TRBV19 and TRBJ1-1; 9 nucleotides match TRBD1. V shed 5 bases and J 6 bases; nucleotides not matched to a gene: 4. The CDR3 runs to 13 residues. Germline lookup yields CDR1 LNHDA and CDR2 SQIVND (reference sequence). The DNA of the CDR3 is TGTGCCAGTAGTCGGGACAGGGTAGCTGAAGCTTTCTTT. This encodes CASSRDRVAEAFF.

The chain recombines TRBV7-9 with TRBJ2-1; 10 bases match TRBD2. This CDR3 region has 14 residues. Germline loops: CDR1 SEHNR, CDR2 FQNEAQ (reference sequence). Trimming took 4 bases from V and 3 from J; bases not matched to a gene: 0. The CDR3 spells CASSSSGGYNEQFF. The CDR3 bases are TGTGCCAGCAGCTCTAGCGGGGGCTACAATGAGCAGTTCTTC.

This clone appeared a single time. V and J are TRBV7-9 and TRBJ2-7; 7 nucleotides match TRBD1. Trimming at V came to 3 bases and at J to 7 bases, leaving 9 bases not matched to a gene. The germline V gene has CDR1 SEHNR and CDR2 FQNEAQ (reference sequence). The CDR3 is 14 amino acids. The CDR3 is CASSFGDSRREQYV. The CDR3 DNA follows: TGTGCCAGCAGCTTCGGGGACAGCCGGAGGGAGCAGTACGTC.

This chain uses TRBV6-2 or TRBV6-3 with TRBJ2-1, with TRBD2 matching over 11 bases. Germline values: CDR1 MNHEY, CDR2 SVGEGT. V was pared by 6 bases and J by 6 bases, with 7 bases of the junction left unmatched. This CDR3 has 15 residues. CDR3: CASSRLAGWGNEQFF. The CDR3 coding sequence is TGTGCCAGCAGCCGACTAGCGGGATGGGGCAATGAGCAGTTCTTC.

This clone was picked up a small number of times. V usage is TRBV5-6 and J usage is TRBJ1-1; perhaps TRBD1 as D (5 bases). V dropped 3 bases and J dropped 4 bases, with 19 bases sitting between them. This CDR3 is built from 16 residues. Germline V gives CDR1 SGHDT, CDR2 YYEEEE. The CDR3 DNA follows: TGTGCCAGCAGCTACGCCCCGGGACCCGGGGGCACTGAAGCTTTCTTT. Translated: CASSYAPGPGGTEAFF. Based on the CDR3 plus reference TRBV5-6 and TRBJ1-1, the full variable domain is DAGVTQSPTHLIKTRGQQVTLRCSPKSGHDTVSWYQQALGQGPQFIFQYYEEEERQRGNFPDRFSGHQFPNYSSELNVNALLLGDSALYLCASSYAPGPGGTEAFFGQGTRLTVV.

The chain combines TRBV21-1 with TRBJ2-2; no DNA check was done on the table's D call, TRBD2. TRBV21-1 is a pseudogene locus. The length of the CDR3 is 13 residues. The CDR3 is CASGGTSYGELFF. Here the CDR3 DNA reads TGTGCCAGCGGAGGGACTAGCTACGGGGAGCTGTTTTTT.

The CDR3 here is CAISDPSSVKETQYF. CDR3 sequence (DNA): TGTGCCATCAGTGACCCTAGTTCGGTGAAAGAGACCCAGTACTTC. The chain combines TRBV10-3 with TRBJ2-5; D unresolved. Germline CDR1 reads ENHRY; CDR2 reads SYGVKD. The V gene lost 3 bases and the J gene lost 3 bases, with 14 bases spanning the gap. The CDR3 totals 15 residues.

The chain is built from TRBV24-1 and TRBJ2-3, with TRBD2 matching 10 bases. Per germline, CDR1 KGHDR and CDR2 SFDVKD. With V trimmed by 3 bases and J by 2 bases, 4 bases remained unmatched. The CDR3 loop spans 16 amino acids. The chain's CDR3 is CATSDDTSGDTDTQYF. In nucleotides, the CDR3 is TGTGCCACCAGTGATGACACTAGCGGGGACACAGATACGCAGTATTTT.

This chain uses TRBV27 with TRBJ1-5, with D maybe TRBD1 (5 bases). The CDR3 loop spans 15 amino acids. Germline CDR1 MNHEY, CDR2 SMNVEV (reference sequence). V was pared by 3 bases and J by 2 bases, with 11 bases between. CDR3 in amino acids: CASSFRGVGNQPQHF. DNA for the CDR3: TGTGCCAGCAGTTTTCGGGGGGTGGGCAATCAGCCCCAGCATTTT.

The rearrangement uses TRBV15 and TRBJ2-5; D perhaps matches TRBD1 (6 bases). Germline V lookup: CDR1 LNHNV, CDR2 YYDKDF (reference sequence). V was cut by 5 bases and J by 2 bases, with 18 bases left in between. There are 16 residues in the CDR3. The DNA of the CDR3 is TGTGCCACCAGCGGGTTCACTGGGGGCGGACAAGAGACCCAGTACTTC. Amino acids: CATSGFTGGGQETQYF.

The chain uses TRBV12-3 or TRBV12-4 and TRBJ1-6; 9 bases are shared with TRBD1. With V trimmed by 10 bases and J by 9 bases, 7 bases remained unmatched. The CDR3 consists of 13 residues. The CDR3 reads CATMTGGGSPLHF. The CDR3 DNA is TGTGCCACCATGACAGGGGGTGGTTCACCCCTCCACTTT.

The rearrangement joins TRBV6-2 or TRBV6-3 to TRBJ2-2, with 9 bases lining up with TRBD1. The CDR3 loop spans 18 amino acids. Per germline, CDR1 MNHEY and CDR2 SVGEGT. J gave up 3 bases and V 0 bases, and 8 bases lay outside the gene matches. The CDR3: CASSYSIRTGAYTGELFF. CDR3 in DNA: TGTGCCAGCAGTTACTCGATTCGGACAGGGGCGTACACCGGGGAGCTGTTTTTT.